Listed here are 17 T cell receptor beta chains from one sample, sequenced in a study of T cells in Graves' hyperthyroidism and ophthalmopathy. Amplification yielded TCR beta CDR3 regions, with RNA transcripts as the source. TCR CDR3 underwent first-round RT-PCR with the HTBI primer set. Via MiXCR, TCRdb re-called the multiplex PCR reads, giving one row per CDR3 protein. In the table there are nearly 600,000 distinct CDR3 sequences, approximately 15% of which are singletons. The sample comprised blood. Every receptor here comes from a young woman with Graves' ophthalmopathy.

As regards this clonotype: A single base separates this from a much larger clone, so it may be a read error. The chain employs TRBV20-1 and TRBJ2-7, with 10 positions matching TRBD2. J gave up 2 bases and V 3 bases, and 7 bases lay outside the gene matches. The CDR3 is 15 residues long. Germline CDR1 DFQATT, CDR2 SNEGSKA (reference sequence). CDR3 DNA: TGCAGTGCTAGGGACCCTAGCGGGAGCACCTACGAGCAGTACTTC. This gives the protein CSARDPSGSTYEQYF.

This sequence joins TRBV19 and TRBJ2-3, with D perhaps given as TRBD1 or TRBD2 (6 bases each). The CDR3 runs 13 residues. Germline V lookup: CDR1 LNHDA, CDR2 SQIVND (reference sequence). Between the trimmed V and J ends, which lost 10 bases and 6 bases, there was a span of 17 bases. The CDR3 spells CATRGGIKDTQYF. CDR3 bases: TGTGCCACCAGGGGCGGGATTAAGGATACGCAGTATTTT.

This clonotype was seen at least ten times. This chain joins TRBV12-3 or TRBV12-4 and TRBJ1-5; a possible D gene is TRBD1 (6 bases). This CDR3 region has 14 residues. Trimming left V 0 bases short and J 9 bases short, with 12 bases between. The chain's CDR3 is CASSLARQVTPQHF. The CDR3 DNA is TGTGCCAGCAGTTTAGCGCGACAGGTTACGCCCCAGCATTTT.

This clonotype was recorded at least ten times. This rearrangement joins TRBV27 to TRBJ2-1; D unresolved. This CDR3 is 13 amino acids long. V was clipped by 2 bases and J by 4 bases, with 6 bases between them. Per germline, CDR1 MNHEY and CDR2 SMNVEV (reference sequence). CDR3 sequence reads: CASSLTLYNEQFF. The CDR3 nucleotides are TGTGCCAGCAGTTTAACCCTTTACAATGAGCAGTTCTTC.

This clonotype showed up many times. The rearrangement uses TRBV30 and TRBJ1-1, with D hard to call. Germline lookup yields CDR1 GTSNPN and CDR2 SVGIG (reference sequence). The CDR3 is 12 residues long. V was pared by 5 bases and J by 3 bases, with 10 bases between. The CDR3 spells CAWAVSDTEAFF. CDR3 sequence (DNA): TGTGCCTGGGCGGTATCGGACACTGAAGCTTTCTTT.

The chain joins TRBV4-3 to TRBJ2-1; 14 bases fit TRBD2. The length of the CDR3 is 17 residues. The V and J ends lost 3 bases and 7 bases, in that order; junction bases with no gene match: 8. From germline, CDR1 is LGHNA and CDR2 YSLEER. The CDR3 sequence: CASSQGTGTSGRNEQFF. Here the CDR3 DNA reads TGCGCCAGCAGCCAGGGTACCGGGACTAGCGGGAGAAATGAGCAGTTCTTC.

This clonotype was seen ten or more times. The gene calls are TRBV5-1 and TRBJ2-1, with unresolved D. This CDR3 is built from 15 residues. Trimming took off 1 base at V and 1 base at J, with 9 bases between the two ends. Germline V gene sequence: CDR1 SGHRS, CDR2 YFSETQ. CDR3 loop: CASSLWATSYNEQFF. DNA of the CDR3: TGCGCCAGCAGCTTGTGGGCAACTTCCTACAATGAGCAGTTCTTC.

The chain has TRBV11-3 and TRBJ2-1; 12 nucleotides match TRBD2. From germline, CDR1 is SGHNT and CDR2 YENEEA. J lost 0 bases, V lost 5 bases, and 11 bases had no gene match. CDR3 length equals 19 residues. CDR3: CASSPGRLAGGPSYNEQFF. The CDR3, as DNA: TGTGCCAGCAGCCCCGGTCGGCTAGCGGGAGGGCCCTCCTACAATGAGCAGTTCTTC.

This clonotype was observed at least ten times. The V call is TRBV6-2 or TRBV6-3, the J call TRBJ2-3, with 9 nucleotides matching TRBD2. The CDR3 length is 13 residues. V lost 11 bases to trimming and J lost 0 bases; unmatched junction nucleotides: 3. In germline, CDR1 is MNHEY, CDR2 SVGEGT. The CDR3 DNA is TGTGCCGGTACTAGCGGGAGCACAGATACGCAGTATTTT. Its translation is CAGTSGSTDTQYF.

This clonotype was detected many times. This sequence joins TRBV2 and TRBJ2-4; a weak D match, TRBD1 (5 bases). V gave up 5 bases and J gave up 8 bases, with 19 bases separating them. CDR1 is SNHLY, CDR2 FYNNEI, per germline. This CDR3 has 15 amino acids. The CDR3 coding sequence is TGTGCCAGCAGTAAACAAGGGGCAGGGCTGGACATTCAGTACTTC. Protein product: CASSKQGAGLDIQYF.

This clonotype was detected many times. The chain uses TRBV28 and TRBJ2-7; D uncertain. CDR1 and CDR2 (germline): MDHEN, SYDVKM. Trimming removed 1 base at V and 6 bases at J, with 13 bases between. CDR3 size: 14 residues. The CDR3 DNA sequence: TGTGCCAGCAGTTTATTTGGTGTGAACGGCGAGCAGTACTTC. This encodes CASSLFGVNGEQYF. Supplemented by reference TRBV28 and TRBJ2-7, the full variable domain reads DVKVTQSSRYLVKRTGEKVFLECVQDMDHENMFWYRQDPGLGLRLIYFSYDVKMKEKGDIPEGYSVSREKKERFSLILESASTNQTSMYLCASSLFGVNGEQYFGPGTRLTVT.

This clonotype showed up many times. The rearrangement joins TRBV20-1 to TRBJ2-1, with 8 bases fitting TRBD1. This CDR3 is built from 15 residues. The germline V gene encodes CDR1 DFQATT and CDR2 SNEGSKA (reference sequence). V shed 3 bases, J shed 4 bases, and the junction held 8 bases outside the gene matches. CDR3: CSASQADRVYNEQFF. As DNA, the CDR3 is TGCAGTGCTAGTCAGGCGGACAGGGTATACAATGAGCAGTTCTTC.

This clonotype was counted many times. V usage is TRBV7-2 and J usage is TRBJ2-2; 10 bases are shared with TRBD2. The CDR3 loop spans 16 amino acids. Germline-derived CDR1 and CDR2 are SGHTA and FQGNSA. Trimming took 5 bases from V and 6 from J; bases not matched to a gene: 9. The chain's CDR3 is CASSQSSGRMSGELFF. The CDR3 region has the DNA TGTGCCAGCAGCCAAAGTAGCGGGAGGATGTCCGGGGAGCTGTTTTTT.

This sequence joins TRBV27 and TRBJ2-7; TRBD2 is a possible D gene (5 bases). The length of the CDR3 is 13 residues. Germline CDR1 and CDR2: MNHEY and SMNVEV (reference sequence). Deletions cut 3 bases from V and 3 bases from J, with 9 bases between. The CDR3 protein is CASSFGKSYEQYF. The CDR3 coding sequence is TGTGCCAGCAGTTTCGGGAAGAGCTACGAGCAGTACTTC.

This clonotype was recorded many times. This rearrangement joins TRBV9 to TRBJ2-1; D is perhaps TRBD2 (5 bases). The V and J ends lost 3 bases and 7 bases respectively, with 17 bases between them. This CDR3 spans 15 amino acids. Germline CDR1 and CDR2: SGDLS and YYNGEE. The CDR3: CASSGRSAGINEQFF. In DNA form, the CDR3 reads TGTGCCAGCAGCGGCCGATCGGCCGGGATAAATGAGCAGTTCTTC.

This clonotype was seen at least ten times. In nucleotides, the CDR3 is TGTGCCAGCAGTTTGCAGGCAGGGGGGACCAATCAGCCCCAGCATTTT. Encoded protein: CASSLQAGGTNQPQHF. V usage is TRBV28 and J usage is TRBJ1-5; 7 bases are shared with TRBD1. With 3 bases clipped from V and 3 bases from J, the junction kept 8 bases outside the gene matches. The CDR3 loop spans 16 amino acids. Germline V CDR1 and CDR2: MDHEN, SYDVKM.

This clonotype came up a few times. The CDR3 DNA reads as TGCGCCAGCAGCCAAGAAGGCAAGATCCCCTACGAGCAGTACTTC. Protein: CASSQEGKIPYEQYF. The rearrangement uses TRBV4-1 and TRBJ2-7; D not certain. This CDR3 spans 15 amino acids. Trimming removed 0 bases at V and 2 bases at J, with 11 bases between. Looked up from germline, CDR1 is MGHRA and CDR2 is YSYEKL.